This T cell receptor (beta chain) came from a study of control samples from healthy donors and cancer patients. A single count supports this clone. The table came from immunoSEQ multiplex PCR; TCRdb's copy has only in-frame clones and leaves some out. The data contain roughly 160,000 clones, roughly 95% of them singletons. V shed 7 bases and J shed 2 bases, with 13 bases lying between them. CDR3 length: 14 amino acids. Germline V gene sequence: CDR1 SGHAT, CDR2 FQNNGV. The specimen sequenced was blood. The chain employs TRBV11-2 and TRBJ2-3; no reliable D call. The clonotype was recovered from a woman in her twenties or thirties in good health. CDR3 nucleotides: TGTGCCAGCAATCCCAGCTTAGTCACAGATACGCAGTATTTT. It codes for CASNPSLVTDTQYF.